This T cell receptor beta chain is drawn from a study of OX40 agonist ivuxolimab in advanced cancers. For context, the study as a whole: The costimulatory receptor OX40 (CD134) was targeted by ivuxolimab, a fully human IgG2 agonistic monoclonal antibody. The point of sequencing TCRbeta in the periphery was to test whether ivuxolimab changed TCR sequence diversity and drove clonal T-cell expansion. Patients were allowed to have had prior anti-PD-1, anti-PD-L1 or anti-CTLA-4 therapy, and 30% to 40% of the dose-escalation patients had been treated with checkpoint inhibitors. In the dose-escalation cohort, 70% to 90% of patients were male, and the mean age was roughly 60 years with a range of roughly 20 to 80. The paper describes the monotherapy dose-escalation part (N = 52 patients) of the phase I trial of ivuxolimab. Intravenous ivuxolimab was administered to patients every 2 weeks at six dose levels: 0.01, 0.1, 0.3, 1.5, 3 and 10 mg/kg. Of the 50 to 55 dose-escalation patients, hepatocellular carcinoma was present in around 19, melanoma in approximately 15, renal cell carcinoma in 9 and head and neck cancer in 9. Three dose-escalation patients achieved partial responses, one with hepatocellular carcinoma and two with cutaneous melanoma. The research as a whole found: Low levels of normalized T-cell clonal expansion were also shown by some nonresponding patients. Antigen specificity was not determined for the clonally expanded peripheral T cells. In the 0.1-3.0 mg/kg groups, partial responders had among the lowest normalized peripheral clonal expansion, particularly in CD8+ T cells. On average, CD8+ T cells showed more expanded clones than CD4+ T cells after ivuxolimab. At doses from 0.1 to 3.0 mg/kg, clonal expansion was seen in both CD4+ and CD8+ blood T cells between baseline and week 6.

Concerning this clone itself: It lacks a known antigen. Base qualities are not provided; no much larger clone lies one nucleotide away.

Genomic DNA was isolated from the sorted cells so that the TCRbeta CDR3 region could be sequenced. The immunoSEQ Assay was used for sequencing of TCRbeta CDR3 regions. TCRdb re-hosts the immuneACCESS table, in-frame sequences only. Its copies lack some clones; in the studies checked, an unresolved V gene accounts for under half of them, and the cause for the rest is not known. Here the sample has roughly 70,000 clones; about 81% occur a single time. The ten biggest clones cover 0.35% to 0.5% of the sample. Patients with autoimmune disease history or receiving systemic immunosuppression were excluded from the trial. Peripheral blood for TCR sequencing was collected from all dose cohorts at baseline, on cycle 4 day 1, and on cycle 7 day 1. Samples were obtained from an open-label, multicenter, first-in-human phase I dose-escalation trial of ivuxolimab. Adults with locally advanced or metastatic melanoma, renal cell, hepatocellular, or head and neck squamous cell carcinoma were enrolled in the trial. CD4+ and CD8+ T cells were sorted separately from peripheral blood before TCR sequencing.

The germline V gene encodes CDR1 SGHVS and CDR2 FQNEAQ. V is clipped by 6 bases and J by 0 bases, and the sequence between their germline boundaries is 11 bases long. The CDR3 goes from the cysteine to the phenylalanine over 14 residues. Of all the DNA, just the CDR3 is kept, 42 bases in frame from base 1. The chain is assembled from TRBV7-8 and TRBJ1-1; TRBD1 is perhaps the D gene, given 5 matching bases. The sample consisted of CD4+ or CD8+ T cells sorted from blood, taken in a trial of the OX40 agonist ivuxolimab. The source is an adult with an advanced solid tumor such as melanoma, head and neck, liver or kidney cancer. For the CDR3, the sequence is CASRQTGLNTEAFF. Read as DNA, the sequence is TGTGCCAGCAGGCAGACGGGACTGAACACTGAAGCTTTCTTT. Supplemented by the reference TRBV7-8 and TRBJ1-1 proteins around the CDR3, the complete variable domain is GAGVSQSPRYKVAKRGQDVALRCDPISGHVSLFWYQQALGQGPEFLTYFQNEAQLDKSGLPSDRFFAERPEGSVSTLKIQRTQQEDSAVYLCASRQTGLNTEAFFGQGTRLTVV.